Given below is one T cell receptor beta chain in context. Its antigen is not identified. The data are from a study of response to subunit inactivated influenza vaccine. Whole-study results and caveats: Authors suggested each seasonal flu vaccination may recruit only limited numbers of new T cells.

MiXCR was run by TCRdb on the RT-PCR reads, yielding one entry per CDR3 protein. The sample has 550,000 to 800,000 distinct CDR3 sequences; approximately 14% are singletons. The sequencing here drew on PBMCs from blood, taken roughly 12 days after vaccination. The TCR sequence derives from a man aged 50 to 59 who received an inactivated influenza vaccine.

As DNA, the CDR3 is TGTGCCAGCAGCCGAGCCGAAGAAAGAGATACGCAGTATTTT. It is translated as CASSRAEERDTQYF. The J gene is TRBJ2-3, the V gene TRBV3-1; D remains ambiguous. The CDR3 is 14 amino acids. V lost 4 bases and J 5 bases, leaving 13 bases between the germline ends. Per the germline V gene, CDR1 is LGHDT and CDR2 is YNNKEL (reference sequence).